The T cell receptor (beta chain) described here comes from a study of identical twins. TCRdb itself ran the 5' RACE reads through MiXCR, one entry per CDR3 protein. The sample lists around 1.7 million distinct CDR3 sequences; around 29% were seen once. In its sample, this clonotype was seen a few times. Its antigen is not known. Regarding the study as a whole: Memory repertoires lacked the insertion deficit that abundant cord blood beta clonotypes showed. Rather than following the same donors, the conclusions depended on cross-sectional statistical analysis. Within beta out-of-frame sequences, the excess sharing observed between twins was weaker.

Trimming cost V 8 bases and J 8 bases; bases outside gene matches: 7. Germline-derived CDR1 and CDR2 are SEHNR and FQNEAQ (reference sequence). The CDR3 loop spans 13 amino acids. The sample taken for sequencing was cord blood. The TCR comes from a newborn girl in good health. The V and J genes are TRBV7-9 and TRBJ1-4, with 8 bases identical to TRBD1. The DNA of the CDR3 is TGTGCCAGCCACCGGACAGGGCCGGAAAAACTGTTTTTT. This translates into CASHRTGPEKLFF.